Here is one T cell receptor beta chain with its context. This clone was seen a single time. What this receptor recognizes is not known. Per-base quality was not reported, and no clone a single base away is much larger than it. These data come from a study of cytomegalovirus exposure and HLA in healthy donors (dated by TCRdb to the late 2010s). Context from the whole study: According to an earlier analysis of a few hundred of the donors, some 180 million T cells yielded 117 million unique TCR beta sequences and about 300 Gb of sequence data. Typing coverage differed by locus: A, B, C, DRB1 and DQB1 were typed in about 629-640 donors, DQA1 in 500 to 550, DPA1 in 600 to 610, and DPB1 in just under 490. Among roughly 370 genotyped donors of the cohort, an average of about 240,000 unique TCR beta nucleotide sequences were sequenced per donor, 15% to 20% of them non-productive. An earlier analysis of approximately 640 of the donors applied high-throughput TCR beta sequencing to assess whether each TCR beta V gene segment acted as functional or pseudogenic. Approximately 310 gigabases of sequencing data and 70 million to 100 million unique TCR sequences were included in an early release covering several hundred HLA-typed donors. The study combined high-throughput TCR immunosequencing, statistical association of individual TCRs with disease status, and machine learning to predict cytomegalovirus infection status. A later analysis re-examined previously published TCR beta repertoires from roughly 650 donors and added high-resolution HLA genotyping to investigate patterns of TCR occurrence. The study was designed to test whether signatures of past pathogen exposure could be identified by cataloging public T cell receptors. Alongside the repertoire data, information on donor age, sex, ethnicity and CMV serostatus was compiled. A few DR-DQ haplotypes were handled as single units for association and clustering because linkage in the cohort was strong. Along with the roughly 670-subject first cohort, a separate validation cohort of over a hundred different subjects was used. Every repertoire in the discovery cohort had been generated on one and the same sequencing platform. Genome-wide SNP genotypes for about 55% of the roughly 670 donors were used in a later genetic analysis, which treated that subset as a discovery cohort. Rather than using new phenotypic data, the later analysis identified candidate immune exposures from TCR beta sequences and from how often those sequences occurred across donors. HLA typing covered class I and class II loci at four-digit resolution. Among the roughly 430 genotyped donors, under 90% belonged to the genetic ancestry cluster associated with self-reported Caucasian donors. The study used immunosequencing to profile the T cell repertoires of 600 to 850 subjects and linked those repertoires to cytomegalovirus serostatus.

In total, around 600 healthy bone marrow donors made up the cohort. All cohort members were sampled while nominally healthy, although unrecorded immune exposures were likely present. The donor was CMV seronegative and belonged to the group of around 400 seronegative cohort members. Each donor provided a peripheral blood sample, and peripheral blood mononuclear cells were used for TCR beta sequencing. Genomic DNA was extracted from the blood cell samples with the Qiagen DNeasy Blood Extraction Kit. The protocol used for the library was the immunoSEQ multiplex PCR assay. The multiplex PCR relied on a mix of 60 forward primers for TCR Vbeta segments and 13 reverse primers for TCR Jbeta segments. Amplification of the CDR3 region of rearranged TCR beta genes was performed with a multiplex PCR assay on genomic DNA. Amplified TCR beta libraries were sequenced as 87-base-pair reads on the Illumina HiSeq System. Regarding the original processing steps: A later analysis tallied roughly 80 million unique TCR beta chains across the 700 or so repertoires, and some 10 million of those chains were shared by two or more donors. Raw reads were error-corrected and collapsed into unique sequences by a nearest-neighbor algorithm in which closely related sequences were merged to remove PCR and sequencing errors. Alignment of CDR3 sequences to IMGT reference sequences was used to assign V, D and J gene segments. Each retained sequence needed at least a six-nucleotide match to both a V gene segment and a J gene segment. Rearrangements were classified as productive when the CDR3 lacked stop codons and remained in frame with V and J, and all other rearrangements were classified as non-productive. Following IMGT convention, CDR3 was defined as the stretch from the second conserved V-encoded cysteine to the conserved J-encoded phenylalanine. Sequences without an unambiguous match to a single V gene segment were excluded from the earlier analysis of 500 to 700 of the donors. An earlier analysis of a few hundred of the donors classified V segments as functional when productive rearrangements were above 56.7% and as segregating when the standard deviation between donors was above 5%. A statistical classification framework was developed to diagnose cytomegalovirus status using the catalog of TCR beta chain sequences. V and J gene assignment, in a later analysis, came from comparing TCR nucleotide sequences with IMGT/GENE-DB human TR gene sequences. A later analysis assigned CDR3 sequences and most-parsimonious VDJ recombination scenarios with the TCRdist pipeline. In a later analysis, each TCR beta chain was defined by its CDR3 amino acid sequence together with its V-gene family, and reads lacking a unique V-gene family were excluded. As a way to deal with suspected cross-contamination and a sequencing artifact, a later analysis dropped 592 nucleotide sequences that were highly shared and had low generation probability. For each public chain, a later analysis derived a clonal expansion index from normalized ranks of inferred template counts within each repertoire. Generation probabilities in a later analysis came from a VDJ recombination model fitted to out-of-frame rearrangements, and those results were checked against IGoR. Hypergeometric tests were used in a later analysis to score TCR-TCR, TCR-HLA and TCR-CMV co-occurrence, with a repertoire-size bias correction applied to the TCR pairs. False discovery rates were estimated in a later analysis by permuting HLA or CMV assignments 20 times. In a later analysis, co-occurring TCRs were grouped with DBSCAN, and TCRdist sequence similarity was added when clustering was performed within HLA-allele-positive subsets. Repertoires with fewer than 30,000 or more than 120,000 public chains, plus five repertoires with anomalous nucleotide sharing, were excluded from co-occurrence clustering. The table was pulled from immuneACCESS by TCRdb, which kept in-frame rearrangements only. Such tables lose some clones; where checked, under half of the loss comes from unresolved V genes, and the rest has no known cause. For V, J and clone size, that table is used; D and trimming come from the DNA. In this sample the table shows 150,000 to 160,000 clones, around 79% of which occur a single time. 2.8% of the sample is taken by the ten largest.

What the study reported, not specific to this receptor: Only TCR beta chains were sequenced in this cohort, and the absence of alpha or paired-chain data limited detectable features. The authors suggested that the approach could potentially be extended to other disease states and immunological phenotypes. Because HLA typing was missing for some donors at each locus, association tests included only the typed subset. Compared with equally common non-associated chains, HLA-associated TCR beta chains in a later analysis were more clonally expanded and had lower generation probabilities. In an earlier analysis of 587 of the donors, most TCR beta V segments appeared in productive rearrangements about 90% or about 30% of the time, broadly matching IMGT annotations. In a later analysis, TCR association rates were found to vary across HLA loci, with the most associated TCRs seen for DRB1 alleles and the fewest for HLA-C alleles. Immune exposure information for the cohort was limited to CMV serostatus. The sequencing pipeline was judged likely to have produced a cluster of highly shared sequence variants as a technical artifact. A later genetic analysis reported fewer N-insertions in productive TCRs among donors in an Asian-associated ancestry cluster than the approximately 700-donor mean. In vitro tests confirmed that three of the cytomegalovirus-associated TCR beta chains recognize cytomegalovirus antigens. In a later analysis, 16,951 TCR beta sequences were associated with specific HLA alleles at a false discovery rate of 0.05. Approximately 16 rarely observed V segments, including chromosome 9 orphons, were excluded from the earlier analysis of 550 to 700 of the donors because counts were too low. Correlated functional status among segregating V segments might be attributable to linkage disequilibrium, but an unknown experimental factor could not be ruled out. Across donors, most TCR sequences were observed very rarely, whereas some public TCRs were present in many individuals. The classifier was reported to diagnose cytomegalovirus status with high specificity and sensitivity in both the original and validation cohorts. The presence/absence analyses assumed that sequencing depth was roughly uniform across donors, and that assumption may not be true. A later analysis found that most CMV-associated TCR beta chains appeared HLA-restricted, with HLA associations seemingly driven largely by CMV exposure. The study listed 170 or so TCR beta chains as associated with cytomegalovirus. In a later analysis, several top co-occurrence clusters were reported to appear linked to parvovirus B19, influenza, CMV and Epstein-Barr virus. A later genetic analysis associated a missense DCLRE1C variant with V-gene and J-gene trimming of TCR beta chains, and an independent cohort replicated the association. Strong co-occurrence of HLA alleles, especially DR and DQ, made assigning TCR associations to individual alleles difficult. A further reported finding was that TCR beta sequences accurately predicted the HLA-A and HLA-B alleles for most subjects in the first cohort.

The TCR sequence derives from a young man in good health and CMV-seronegative. Material for sequencing was PBMCs.

The CDR3 in this case is CASSPKREGNYGYTF. The sequenced DNA: TGTGCCAGCTCACCAAAGAGGGAAGGAAACTATGGCTACACCTTC. The V gene is TRBV18 and the J gene is TRBJ1-2, with no reliable assignment of the D segment. Via the germline V gene, CDR1 is KGHSH and CDR2 LQKENI. Deletion took 2 bases off V and 2 bases off J, with a span of 12 bases between the germline ends. From the cysteine through the phenylalanine, the CDR3 covers 15 amino acids. The read is trimmed to its CDR3 DNA, 45 bases read in frame from base 1.